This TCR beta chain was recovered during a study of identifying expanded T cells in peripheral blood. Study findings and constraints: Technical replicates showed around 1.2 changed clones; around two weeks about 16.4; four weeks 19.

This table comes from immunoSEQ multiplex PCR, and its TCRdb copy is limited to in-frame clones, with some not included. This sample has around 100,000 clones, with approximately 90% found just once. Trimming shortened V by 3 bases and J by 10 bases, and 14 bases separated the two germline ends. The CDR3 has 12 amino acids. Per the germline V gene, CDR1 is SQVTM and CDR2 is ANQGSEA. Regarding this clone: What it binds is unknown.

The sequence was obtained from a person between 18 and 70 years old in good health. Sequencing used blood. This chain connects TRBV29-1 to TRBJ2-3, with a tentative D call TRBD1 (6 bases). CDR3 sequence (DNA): TGCAGCGTTGAGTCAGGGGATCCGTCGCAGTATTTT. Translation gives CSVESGDPSQYF.